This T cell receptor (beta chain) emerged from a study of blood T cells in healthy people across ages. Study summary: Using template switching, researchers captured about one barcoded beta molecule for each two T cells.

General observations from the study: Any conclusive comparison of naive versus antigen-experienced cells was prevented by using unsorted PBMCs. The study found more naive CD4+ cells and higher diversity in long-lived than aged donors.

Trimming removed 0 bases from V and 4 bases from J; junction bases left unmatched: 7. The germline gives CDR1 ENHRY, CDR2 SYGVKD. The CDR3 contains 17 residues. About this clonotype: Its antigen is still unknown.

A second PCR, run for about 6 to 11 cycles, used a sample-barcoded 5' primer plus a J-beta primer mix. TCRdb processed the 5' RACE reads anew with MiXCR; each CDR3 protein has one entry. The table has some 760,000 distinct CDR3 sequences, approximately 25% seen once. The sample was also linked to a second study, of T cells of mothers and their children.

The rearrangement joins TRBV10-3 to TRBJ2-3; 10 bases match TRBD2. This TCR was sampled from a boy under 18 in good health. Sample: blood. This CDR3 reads CAISESLAGESSDTQYF. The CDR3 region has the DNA TGTGCCATCAGTGAGTCCCTAGCGGGAGAAAGCTCAGATACGCAGTATTTT.